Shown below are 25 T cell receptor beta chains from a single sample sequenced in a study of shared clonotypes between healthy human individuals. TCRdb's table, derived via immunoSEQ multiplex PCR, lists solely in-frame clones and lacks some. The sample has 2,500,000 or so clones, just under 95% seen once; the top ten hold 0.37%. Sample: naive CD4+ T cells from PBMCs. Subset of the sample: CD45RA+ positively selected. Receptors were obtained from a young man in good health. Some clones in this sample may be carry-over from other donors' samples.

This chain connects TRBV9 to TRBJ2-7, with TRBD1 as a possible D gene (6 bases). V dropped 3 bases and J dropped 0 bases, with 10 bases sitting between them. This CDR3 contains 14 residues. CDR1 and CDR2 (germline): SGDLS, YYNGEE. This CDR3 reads CASSANRVSYEQYF. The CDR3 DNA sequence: TGTGCCAGCAGCGCCAACAGGGTCTCCTACGAGCAGTACTTC.

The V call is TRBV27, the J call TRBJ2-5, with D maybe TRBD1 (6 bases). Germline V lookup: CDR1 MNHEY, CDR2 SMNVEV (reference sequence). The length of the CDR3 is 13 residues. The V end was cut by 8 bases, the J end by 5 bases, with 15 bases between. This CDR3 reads CASAISGVETQYF. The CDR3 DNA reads TGTGCCAGCGCGATCTCAGGGGTGGAGACCCAGTACTTC.

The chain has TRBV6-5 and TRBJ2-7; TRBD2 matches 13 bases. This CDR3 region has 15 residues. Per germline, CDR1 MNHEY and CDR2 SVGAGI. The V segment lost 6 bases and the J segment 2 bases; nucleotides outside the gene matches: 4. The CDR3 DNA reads TGTGCCAGCAGCCGAGGGACTAGCGGGACCTACGAGCAGTACTTC. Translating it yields CASSRGTSGTYEQYF.

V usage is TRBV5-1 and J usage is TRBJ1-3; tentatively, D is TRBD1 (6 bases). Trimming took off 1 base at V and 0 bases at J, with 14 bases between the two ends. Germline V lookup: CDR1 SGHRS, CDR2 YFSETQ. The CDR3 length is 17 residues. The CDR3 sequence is CASSLTGPSSSGNTIYF. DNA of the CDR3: TGCGCCAGCAGCTTGACAGGGCCATCAAGCTCTGGAAACACCATATATTTT. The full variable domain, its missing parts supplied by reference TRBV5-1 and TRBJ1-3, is KAGVTQTPRYLIKTRGQQVTLSCSPISGHRSVSWYQQTPGQGLQFLFEYFSETQRNKGNFPGRFSGRQFSNSRSEMNVSTLELGDSALYLCASSLTGPSSSGNTIYFGEGSWLTVV.

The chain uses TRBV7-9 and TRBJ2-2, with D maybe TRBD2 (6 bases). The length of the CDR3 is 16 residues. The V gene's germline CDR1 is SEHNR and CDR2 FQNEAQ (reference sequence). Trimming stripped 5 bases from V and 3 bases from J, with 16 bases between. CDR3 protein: CASSRPGTGDTGELFF. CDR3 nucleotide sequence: TGTGCCAGCAGCCGACCCGGGACGGGGGACACCGGGGAGCTGTTTTTT.

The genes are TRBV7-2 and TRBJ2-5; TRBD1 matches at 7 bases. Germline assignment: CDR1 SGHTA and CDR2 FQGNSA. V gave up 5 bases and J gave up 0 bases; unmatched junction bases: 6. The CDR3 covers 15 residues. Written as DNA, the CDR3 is TGTGCCAGCAGCACATACAGGGGCTACCAAGAGACCCAGTACTTC. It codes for CASSTYRGYQETQYF. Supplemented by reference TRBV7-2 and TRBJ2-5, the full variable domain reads GAGVSQSPSNKVTEKGKDVELRCDPISGHTALYWYRQSLGQGLEFLIYFQGNSAPDKSGLPSDRFSAERTGGSVSTLTIQRTQQEDSAVYLCASSTYRGYQETQYFGPGTRLLVL.

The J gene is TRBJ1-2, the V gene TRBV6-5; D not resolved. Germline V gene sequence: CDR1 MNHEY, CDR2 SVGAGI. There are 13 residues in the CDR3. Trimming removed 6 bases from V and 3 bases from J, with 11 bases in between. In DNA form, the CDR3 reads TGTGCCAGCAGGAAAGTAGGATACTATGGCTACACCTTC. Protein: CASRKVGYYGYTF.

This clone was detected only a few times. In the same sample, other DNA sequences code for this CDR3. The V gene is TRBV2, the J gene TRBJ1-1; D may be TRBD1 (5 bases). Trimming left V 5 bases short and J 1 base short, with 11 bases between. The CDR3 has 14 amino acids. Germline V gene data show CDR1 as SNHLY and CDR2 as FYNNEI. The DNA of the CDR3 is TGTGCCAGCAGTCCTGGTCAGGGGAACACTGAAGCTTTCTTT. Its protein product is CASSPGQGNTEAFF.

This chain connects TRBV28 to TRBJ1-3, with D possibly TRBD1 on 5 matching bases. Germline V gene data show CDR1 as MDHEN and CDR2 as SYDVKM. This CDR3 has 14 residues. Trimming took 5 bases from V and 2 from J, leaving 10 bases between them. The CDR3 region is CASSLRQPGNTIYF. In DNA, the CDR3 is TGTGCCAGCAGTCTAAGACAGCCTGGAAACACCATATATTTT.

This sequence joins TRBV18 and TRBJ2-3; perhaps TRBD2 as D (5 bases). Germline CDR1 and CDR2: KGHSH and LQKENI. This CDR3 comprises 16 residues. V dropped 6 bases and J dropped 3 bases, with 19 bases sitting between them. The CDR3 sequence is CASSREQGMGTDTQYF. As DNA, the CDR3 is TGTGCCAGCTCCCGGGAACAAGGAATGGGAACAGATACGCAGTATTTT.

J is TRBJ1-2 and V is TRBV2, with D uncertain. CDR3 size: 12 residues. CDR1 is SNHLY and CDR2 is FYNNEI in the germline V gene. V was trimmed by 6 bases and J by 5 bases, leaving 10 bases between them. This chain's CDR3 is CASRYSDYGYTF. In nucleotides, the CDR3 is TGTGCCAGCAGGTACAGCGATTATGGCTACACCTTC.

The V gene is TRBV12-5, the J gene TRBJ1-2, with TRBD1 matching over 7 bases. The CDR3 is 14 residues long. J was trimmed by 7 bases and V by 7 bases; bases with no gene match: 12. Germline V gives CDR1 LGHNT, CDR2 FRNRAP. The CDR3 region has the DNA TGTGCTAGTGCCGGGGCCGACAGGGAGGGTGGCTACACCTTC. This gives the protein CASAGADREGGYTF.

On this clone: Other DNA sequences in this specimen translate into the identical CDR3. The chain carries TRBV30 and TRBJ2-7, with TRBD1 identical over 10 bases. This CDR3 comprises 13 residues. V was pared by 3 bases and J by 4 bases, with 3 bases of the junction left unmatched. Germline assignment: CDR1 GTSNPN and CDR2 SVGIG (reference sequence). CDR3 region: CAWRRGQGYEQYF. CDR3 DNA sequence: TGTGCCTGGAGGAGGGGACAGGGGTACGAGCAGTACTTC.

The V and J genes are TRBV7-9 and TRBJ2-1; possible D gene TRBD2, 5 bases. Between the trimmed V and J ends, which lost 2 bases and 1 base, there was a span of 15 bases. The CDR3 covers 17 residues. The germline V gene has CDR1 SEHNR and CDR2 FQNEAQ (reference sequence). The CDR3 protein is CASSLYGKKVSYNEQFF. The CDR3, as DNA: TGTGCCAGCAGCTTATACGGGAAGAAGGTGTCCTACAATGAGCAGTTCTTC.

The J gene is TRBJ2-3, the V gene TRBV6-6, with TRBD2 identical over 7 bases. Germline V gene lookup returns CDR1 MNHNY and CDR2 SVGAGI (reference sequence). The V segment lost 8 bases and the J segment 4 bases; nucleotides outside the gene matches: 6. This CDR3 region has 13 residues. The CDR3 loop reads CASRTRVADTQYF. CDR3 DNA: TGTGCCAGCCGGACTAGAGTGGCAGATACGCAGTATTTT.

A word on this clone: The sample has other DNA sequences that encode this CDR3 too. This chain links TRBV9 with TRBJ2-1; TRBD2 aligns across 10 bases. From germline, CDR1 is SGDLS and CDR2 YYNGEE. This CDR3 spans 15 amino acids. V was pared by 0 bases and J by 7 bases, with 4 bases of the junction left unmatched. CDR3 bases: TGTGCCAGCAGCGTAGGTCTAGCGGGAGTAAATGAGCAGTTCTTC. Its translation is CASSVGLAGVNEQFF.

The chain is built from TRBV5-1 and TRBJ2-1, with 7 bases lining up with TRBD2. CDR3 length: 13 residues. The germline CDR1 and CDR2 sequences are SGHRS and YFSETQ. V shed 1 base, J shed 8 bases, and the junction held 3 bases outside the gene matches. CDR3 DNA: TGCGCCAGCAGCTTGCCGGGGGGTCATGAGCAGTTCTTC. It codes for CASSLPGGHEQFF.

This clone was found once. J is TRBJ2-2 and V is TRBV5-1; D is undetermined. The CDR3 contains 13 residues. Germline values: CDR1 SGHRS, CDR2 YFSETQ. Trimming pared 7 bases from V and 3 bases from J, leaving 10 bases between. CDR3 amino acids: CASLPGHTGELFF. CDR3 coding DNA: TGCGCCAGCCTGCCGGGCCACACCGGGGAGCTGTTTTTT.

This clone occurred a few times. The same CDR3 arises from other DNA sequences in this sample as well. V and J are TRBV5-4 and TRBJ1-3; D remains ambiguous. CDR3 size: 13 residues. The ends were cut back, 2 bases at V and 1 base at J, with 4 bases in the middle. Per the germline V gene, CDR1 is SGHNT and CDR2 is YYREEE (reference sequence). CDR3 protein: CASSLGSGNTIYF. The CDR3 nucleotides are TGTGCCAGCAGCTTAGGTTCTGGAAACACCATATATTTT.

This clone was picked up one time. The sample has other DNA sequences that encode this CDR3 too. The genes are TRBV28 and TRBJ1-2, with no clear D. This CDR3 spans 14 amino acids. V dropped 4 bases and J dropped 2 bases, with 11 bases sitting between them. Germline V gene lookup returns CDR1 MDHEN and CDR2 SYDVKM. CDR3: CASSSSGRNYGYTF. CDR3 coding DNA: TGTGCCAGCAGTTCGAGCGGGAGAAACTATGGCTACACCTTC.

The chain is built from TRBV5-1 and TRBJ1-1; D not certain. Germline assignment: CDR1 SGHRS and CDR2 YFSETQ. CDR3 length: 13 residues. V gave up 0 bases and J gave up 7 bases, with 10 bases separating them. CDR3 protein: CASSLVNPNEAFF. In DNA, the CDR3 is TGCGCCAGCAGCTTGGTTAACCCCAATGAAGCTTTCTTT.

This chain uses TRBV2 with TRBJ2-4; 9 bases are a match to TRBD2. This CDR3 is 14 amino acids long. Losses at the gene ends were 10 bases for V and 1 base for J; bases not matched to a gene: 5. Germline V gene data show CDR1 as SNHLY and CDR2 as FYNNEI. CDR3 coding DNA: TGTGCCACTCAGCGGGAGGTGGCCAAAAACATTCAGTACTTC. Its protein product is CATQREVAKNIQYF.

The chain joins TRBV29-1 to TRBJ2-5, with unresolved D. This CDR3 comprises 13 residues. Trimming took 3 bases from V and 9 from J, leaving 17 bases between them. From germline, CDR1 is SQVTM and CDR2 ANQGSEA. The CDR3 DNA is TGCAGCGTTGATTCCCCGGCCAAAGGGCCCCAGTACTTC. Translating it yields CSVDSPAKGPQYF.

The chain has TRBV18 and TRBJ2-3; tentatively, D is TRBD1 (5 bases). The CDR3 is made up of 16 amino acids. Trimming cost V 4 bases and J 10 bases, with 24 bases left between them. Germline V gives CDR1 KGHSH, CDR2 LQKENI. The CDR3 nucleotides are TGTGCCAGCTCACTCGACAGTTCGTCAACGGGTAGGGCGCAGTATTTT. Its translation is CASSLDSSSTGRAQYF.

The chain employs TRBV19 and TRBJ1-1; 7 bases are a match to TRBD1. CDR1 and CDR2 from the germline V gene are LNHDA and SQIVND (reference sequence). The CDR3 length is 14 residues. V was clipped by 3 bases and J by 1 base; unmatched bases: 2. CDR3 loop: CASSIQGGNTEAFF. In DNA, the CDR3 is TGTGCCAGTAGTATTCAGGGGGGGAACACTGAAGCTTTCTTT.